This T cell receptor (beta chain) came from a study of blood T cell repertoires in COVID-19. At the level of the study: The samples span acute and convalescent COVID-19 from the United States, Italy and Spain.

The assay was immunoSEQ multiplex PCR, and TCRdb's table has in-frame clones only and misses some. Of approximately 78,000 clones listed, approximately 87% were seen once; the top ten hold 15% to 20%. Germline V lookup: CDR1 SGDLS, CDR2 YYNGEE. J gave up 4 bases and V 4 bases, and 9 bases lay outside the gene matches. The CDR3 length is 15 residues. This chain connects TRBV9 to TRBJ2-3; 7 bases line up with TRBD2. This TCR came from a woman aged 80 or older with acute or convalescent COVID-19. What was sequenced was peripheral blood. Here the CDR3 DNA reads TGTGCCAGCAGCACCAGTCGGGGAGGGGCAGATACGCAGTATTTT. Translated: CASSTSRGGADTQYF.